This passage covers 23 T cell receptor beta chains from one sample sequenced in a study of identical twins. TCRdb itself ran the 5' RACE reads through MiXCR, one entry per CDR3 protein. The sample yields hundreds of thousands of distinct CDR3 sequences, around 12% seen once. These data were likewise used in another study, on yellow fever vaccine responses in identical twins.

Source material: PBMCs. The receptor set was obtained from a woman between 18 and 30 years old in good health.

The rearrangement joins TRBV4-1 to TRBJ2-5; D ambiguous. This CDR3 spans 13 amino acids. Trimming removed 3 bases at V and 4 bases at J, with 9 bases between. Germline CDR1 MGHRA, CDR2 YSYEKL. The CDR3: CASSHGVLETQYF. The DNA of the CDR3 is TGCGCCAGCAGCCATGGGGTTCTAGAGACCCAGTACTTC.

The V gene is TRBV7-9, the J gene TRBJ1-1; D is undetermined. The CDR3 sequence is 16 residues long. Germline V gene lookup returns CDR1 SEHNR and CDR2 FQNEAQ (reference sequence). V lost 5 bases, J lost 6 bases, and 22 bases lay in between. The CDR3 bases are TGTGCCAGCAGCGAAAGTGATGAGGGCTGGAGGCCTGAAGCTTTCTTT. This sequence encodes CASSESDEGWRPEAFF. The variable domain in full, completed from reference TRBV7-9 and TRBJ1-1, reads DTGVSQNPRHKITKRGQNVTFRCDPISEHNRLYWYRQTLGQGPEFLTYFQNEAQLEKSRLLSDRFSAERPKGSFSTLEIQRTEQGDSAMYLCASSESDEGWRPEAFFGQGTRLTVV.

This clonotype was detected only a few times. V is TRBV24-1 and J is TRBJ2-3; no clear D gene. Per germline, CDR1 KGHDR and CDR2 SFDVKD. Trimming stripped 4 bases from V and 12 bases from J, with 7 bases between. The CDR3 spans 10 residues. The CDR3 region has the DNA TGTGCCACCAGTGACCTAATACAGTATTTT. It specifies CATSDLIQYF.

This chain links TRBV28 with TRBJ2-7, with 8 nucleotides matching TRBD1. The CDR3 totals 14 residues. Germline CDR1 reads MDHEN; CDR2 reads SYDVKM. The trim removed 5 bases at V and 3 bases at J, leaving 6 bases unmatched. The CDR3 DNA is TGTGCCAGCAGTCGACAGGGGTGGCACTACGAGCAGTACTTC. Amino acids: CASSRQGWHYEQYF. Complete variable domain (other parts from reference TRBV28 and TRBJ2-7): DVKVTQSSRYLVKRTGEKVFLECVQDMDHENMFWYRQDPGLGLRLIYFSYDVKMKEKGDIPEGYSVSREKKERFSLILESASTNQTSMYLCASSRQGWHYEQYFGPGTRLTVT.

This clonotype came up a few times. The rearrangement links TRBV3-1 to TRBJ2-2, with a possible D match to TRBD2 (6 bases). Germline V gene lookup returns CDR1 LGHDT and CDR2 YNNKEL (reference sequence). This CDR3 comprises 15 residues. V was shortened by 4 bases and J by 3 bases, with 12 bases between the two germline ends. For the CDR3, the DNA is TGTGCCAGCAGCCCGGCCGGGAGCGACACCGGGGAGCTGTTTTTT. Protein: CASSPAGSDTGELFF.

This clonotype was seen a handful of times. This chain connects TRBV20-1 to TRBJ2-1; weak D call: TRBD1 (5 bases). The V end lost 4 bases, the J end lost 12 bases, and 13 bases lay between the germline ends. This CDR3 contains 11 residues. CDR1 and CDR2 from the germline V gene are DFQATT and SNEGSKA (reference sequence). CDR3 coding DNA: TGCAGTGCTAACACAGGCTCGGGGCAGTTCTTC. Translating it yields CSANTGSGQFF.

This clonotype was observed a few times. The junction and the germline gene differ at one end; a read error may be behind it. The rearrangement links TRBV19 to TRBJ1-5; a possible D gene is TRBD1 (6 bases). CDR1 LNHDA and CDR2 SQIVND come from the germline V gene (reference sequence). The CDR3 loop spans 16 amino acids. CDR3 nucleotide sequence: TGTGCCAGTAGTGCGCCGGGACAAGGTATCAATCGGCCCCAGCATTTT. Its translation: CASSAPGQGINRPQHF.

This chain uses TRBV5-5 with TRBJ1-2, with 8 bases fitting TRBD1. Germline assignment: CDR1 SGHKS and CDR2 YYEKEE (reference sequence). The CDR3 is made up of 15 amino acids. The trim removed 4 bases at V and 5 bases at J, leaving 10 bases unmatched. The CDR3: CASSPGGVRPYGYTF. In nucleotides, the CDR3 is TGTGCCAGCAGCCCAGGGGGCGTTCGCCCGTATGGCTACACCTTC.

This clonotype was detected once. The chain is built from TRBV4-1 and TRBJ2-5, with a tentative D call TRBD2 (6 bases). Trimming cost V 0 bases and J 3 bases, with 17 bases left between them. CDR1 and CDR2 from the germline V gene are MGHRA and YSYEKL. The CDR3 has 17 amino acids. Written as DNA, the CDR3 is TGCGCCAGCAGCCAAGATTTGTGGGCCGGGGGAAAAGAGACCCAGTACTTC. Translating gives CASSQDLWAGGKETQYF.

This clonotype appeared a few times. The chain combines TRBV11-2 with TRBJ2-1; the D gene is possibly TRBD2 (6 bases). This CDR3 has 16 amino acids. Trimming took off 2 bases at V and 4 bases at J, with 15 bases between the two ends. Germline lookup yields CDR1 SGHAT and CDR2 FQNNGV. The CDR3 coding sequence is TGTGCCAGCAGCTTAAGGGGACTGGGTAAATACAATGAGCAGTTCTTC. This translates into CASSLRGLGKYNEQFF.

This sequence joins TRBV6-5 and TRBJ2-3; D may be TRBD2 (6 bases). The germline V gene has CDR1 MNHEY and CDR2 SVGAGI. The CDR3 runs to 16 residues. Trimming removed 6 bases at V and 2 bases at J, with 18 bases between. CDR3 in DNA: TGTGCCAGCAGGTCGAATAGCGGTCTTCTCACAGATACGCAGTATTTT. Its translation: CASRSNSGLLTDTQYF.

This clonotype was counted a few times. The chain is built from TRBV20-1 and TRBJ1-5; D is unresolved. Trimming cost V 6 bases and J 0 bases, with 9 bases left between them. Germline V gene sequence: CDR1 DFQATT, CDR2 SNEGSKA (reference sequence). The CDR3 consists of 13 residues. The DNA of the CDR3 is TGCAGTGCCTCCGACAATAGCAATCAGCCCCAGCATTTT. It is translated as CSASDNSNQPQHF.

This clonotype has just a few counts. The chain employs TRBV9 and TRBJ2-7; 8 nucleotides line up with TRBD2. Germline loops: CDR1 SGDLS, CDR2 YYNGEE. V lost 0 bases, J lost 4 bases, and 6 bases stayed unmatched. The CDR3 loop spans 15 amino acids. CDR3 loop: CASSVGGSGMYEQYF. CDR3 nucleotide sequence: TGTGCCAGCAGCGTAGGTGGTAGCGGGATGTACGAGCAGTACTTC. Drawing the rest from reference TRBV9 and TRBJ2-7, the complete variable domain is DSGVTQTPKHLITATGQRVTLRCSPRSGDLSVYWYQQSLDQGLQFLIQYYNGEERAKGNILERFSAQQFPDLHSELNLSSLELGDSALYFCASSVGGSGMYEQYFGPGTRLTVT.

This clonotype was seen only a few times. The chain combines TRBV4-1 with TRBJ1-1, with TRBD1 matching over 7 bases. Germline loops: CDR1 MGHRA, CDR2 YSYEKL. Germline trimming cut 0 bases from V and 10 bases from J; bases unmatched to any gene: 8. The CDR3 has 14 amino acids. CDR3 nucleotide sequence: TGCGCCAGCAGCCAAGATCGACAGGGCAGCGGAGCTTTCTTT. It is translated as CASSQDRQGSGAFF.

The table lists this clonotype with many counts. The V gene is TRBV2, the J gene TRBJ2-1; 7 bases match TRBD1. CDR1 and CDR2 (germline): SNHLY, FYNNEI. V lost 0 bases and J lost 3; bases outside the gene matches: 2. This CDR3 spans 15 amino acids. CDR3: CASSEAGTVYNEQFF. As DNA, the CDR3 is TGTGCCAGCAGTGAAGCGGGGACAGTCTACAATGAGCAGTTCTTC. Looking up the rest from reference TRBV2 and TRBJ2-1 gives the full variable domain: EPEVTQTPSHQVTQMGQEVILRCVPISNHLYFYWYRQILGQKVEFLVSFYNNEISEKSEIFDDQFSVERPDGSNFTLKIRSTKLEDSAMYFCASSEAGTVYNEQFFGPGTRLTVL.

V and J are TRBV11-2 and TRBJ2-1; 7 bases map to TRBD2. The V gene's germline CDR1 is SGHAT and CDR2 FQNNGV. With V trimmed by 0 bases and J by 4 bases, 6 bases remained unmatched. The CDR3 sequence is 16 residues long. CDR3 amino acids: CASSLDGLAVYNEQFF. The CDR3 nucleotides read TGTGCCAGCAGCTTAGATGGGCTAGCGGTGTACAATGAGCAGTTCTTC.

This sequence joins TRBV7-2 and TRBJ1-4, with TRBD1 identical over 7 bases. This CDR3 region has 14 residues. V dropped 6 bases and J dropped 4; count of bases not matched to a gene: 5. The germline V gene encodes CDR1 SGHTA and CDR2 FQGNSA. As DNA, the CDR3 is TGTGCCAGCAGTCAGGACAGGAATAATGAAAAACTGTTTTTT. Protein: CASSQDRNNEKLFF. The variable domain in full, with the rest retrieved from reference TRBV7-2 and TRBJ1-4, is GAGVSQSPSNKVTEKGKDVELRCDPISGHTALYWYRQSLGQGLEFLIYFQGNSAPDKSGLPSDRFSAERTGGSVSTLTIQRTQQEDSAVYLCASSQDRNNEKLFFGSGTQLSVL.

This chain links TRBV10-3 with TRBJ2-7, with 8 bases lining up with TRBD2. This CDR3 comprises 14 residues. Germline CDR1 and CDR2: ENHRY and SYGVKD. V dropped 6 bases and J dropped 1; count of bases not matched to a gene: 5. CDR3 DNA sequence: TGTGCCATCAGCCCCGGGACTAGTTCCTACGAGCAGTACGTC. Protein product: CAISPGTSSYEQYV.

This clonotype has a handful of counts. This chain uses TRBV7-9 with TRBJ1-6; D remains unclear. The CDR3 has 14 amino acids. Trimming cost V 0 bases and J 5 bases, with 5 bases left between them. Germline CDR1 and CDR2: SEHNR and FQNEAQ (reference sequence). CDR3 nucleotides: TGTGCCAGCAGCTTAGCCACCGATAATTCACCCCTCCACTTT. The encoded protein is CASSLATDNSPLHF.

The rearrangement links TRBV20-1 to TRBJ2-1, with 9 bases lining up with TRBD2. V lost 5 bases and J lost 2; bases outside the gene matches: 1. The CDR3 covers 13 residues. Germline V gene lookup returns CDR1 DFQATT and CDR2 SNEGSKA (reference sequence). The CDR3 nucleotides are TGCAGTGCTGGCGGGGGGGCCTACAATGAGCAGTTCTTC. Amino acids: CSAGGGAYNEQFF.

The genes are TRBV7-9 and TRBJ2-1; 12 positions match TRBD2. CDR3 size: 17 residues. Germline trimming cut 5 bases from V and 0 bases from J; bases unmatched to any gene: 5. Germline V gene data show CDR1 as SEHNR and CDR2 as FQNEAQ (reference sequence). CDR3 sequence (DNA): TGTGCCAGCAGCCTAAGGACTAGCGGGATCTCCTACAATGAGCAGTTCTTC. Protein sequence: CASSLRTSGISYNEQFF. The whole variable domain, filled in from reference TRBV7-9 and TRBJ2-1, reads DTGVSQNPRHKITKRGQNVTFRCDPISEHNRLYWYRQTLGQGPEFLTYFQNEAQLEKSRLLSDRFSAERPKGSFSTLEIQRTEQGDSAMYLCASSLRTSGISYNEQFFGPGTRLTVL.

The chain has TRBV7-3 and TRBJ2-1; D remains ambiguous. The CDR3 consists of 14 residues. Trimming took off 2 bases at V and 10 bases at J, with 15 bases between the two ends. The V gene's germline CDR1 is SGHTA and CDR2 FQGTGA. The CDR3 sequence: CASSLVGLSGEQFF. In nucleotides, the CDR3 is TGTGCCAGCAGCTTAGTCGGTCTCTCCGGGGAGCAGTTCTTC.

The V gene is TRBV5-5, the J gene TRBJ2-1; 9 bases are shared with TRBD1. After removal of 5 bases from V and 1 base from J, the junction contained 4 bases not matched to a gene. The CDR3 extends over 15 amino acids. From germline, CDR1 is SGHKS and CDR2 YYEKEE (reference sequence). The CDR3 bases are TGTGCCAGCAGACGGGGACAGGGTTCCTACAATGAGCAGTTCTTC. Its protein is CASRRGQGSYNEQFF.